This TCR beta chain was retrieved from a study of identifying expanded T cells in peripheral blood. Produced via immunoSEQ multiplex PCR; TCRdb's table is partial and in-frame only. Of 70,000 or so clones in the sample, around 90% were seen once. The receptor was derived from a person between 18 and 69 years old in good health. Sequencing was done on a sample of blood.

The CDR3 loop reads CAWSHPPDRGGRNTEAFF. The CDR3 DNA reads TGTGCCTGGAGTCACCCACCAGACAGGGGAGGACGAAACACTGAAGCTTTCTTT. The chain links TRBV30 to TRBJ1-1, with 8 positions matching TRBD1. The CDR3 is 18 residues long. V was clipped by 2 bases and J by 2 bases; unmatched bases: 16. Germline lookup yields CDR1 GTSNPN and CDR2 SVGIG (reference sequence).